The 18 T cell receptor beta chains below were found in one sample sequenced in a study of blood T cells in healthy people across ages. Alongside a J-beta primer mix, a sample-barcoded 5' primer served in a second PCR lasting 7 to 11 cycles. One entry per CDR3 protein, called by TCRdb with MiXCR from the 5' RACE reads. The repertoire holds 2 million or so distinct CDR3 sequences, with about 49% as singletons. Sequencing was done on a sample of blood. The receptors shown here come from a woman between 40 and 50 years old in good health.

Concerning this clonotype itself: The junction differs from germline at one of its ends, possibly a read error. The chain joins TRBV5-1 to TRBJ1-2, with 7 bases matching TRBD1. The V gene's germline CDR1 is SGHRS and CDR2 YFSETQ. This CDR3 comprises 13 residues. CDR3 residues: CANSLQGSDGYTF. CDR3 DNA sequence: TGCGCCAACAGCTTACAGGGGAGTGATGGCTACACCTTC.

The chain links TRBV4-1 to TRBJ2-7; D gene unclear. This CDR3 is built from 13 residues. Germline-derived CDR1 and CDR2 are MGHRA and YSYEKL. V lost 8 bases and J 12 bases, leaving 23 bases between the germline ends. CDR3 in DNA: TGCGCCAGCGGCCCAGCTCGGCAGGAGACCCGGTACTTC. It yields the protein CASGPARQETRYF.

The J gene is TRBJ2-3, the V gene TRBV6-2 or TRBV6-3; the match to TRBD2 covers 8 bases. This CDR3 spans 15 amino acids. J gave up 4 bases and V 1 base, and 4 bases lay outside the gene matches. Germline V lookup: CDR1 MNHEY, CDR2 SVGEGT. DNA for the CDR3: TGTGCCAGCAGTTACTTGGGGACTAGGTCAGATACGCAGTATTTT. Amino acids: CASSYLGTRSDTQYF.

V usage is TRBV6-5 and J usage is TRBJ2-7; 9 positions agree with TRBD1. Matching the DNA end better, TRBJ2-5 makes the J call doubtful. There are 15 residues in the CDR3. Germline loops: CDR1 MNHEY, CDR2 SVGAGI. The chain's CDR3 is CASSPATGGEETQYF. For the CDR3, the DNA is TGTGCCAGCAGTCCCGCTACAGGGGGCGAAGAGACCCAGTACTTC.

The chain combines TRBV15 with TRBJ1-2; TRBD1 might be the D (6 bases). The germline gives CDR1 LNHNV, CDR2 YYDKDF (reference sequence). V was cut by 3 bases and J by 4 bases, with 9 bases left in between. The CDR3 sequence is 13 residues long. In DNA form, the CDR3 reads TGTGCCACCAGCAGGGACAGCAGCTATGGCTACACCTTC. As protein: CATSRDSSYGYTF.

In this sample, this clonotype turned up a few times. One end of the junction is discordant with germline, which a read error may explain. The CDR3 here is CASSPRADSPLHF. The CDR3 DNA follows: TGTGCCAGTAGCCCCAGGGCTGATTCACCCCTCCACTTT. V gene TRBV14 combines with J gene TRBJ1-6, with D perhaps matching TRBD1 (5 bases). The CDR3 totals 13 residues. Germline V gene sequence: CDR1 SGHDN, CDR2 FVKESK.

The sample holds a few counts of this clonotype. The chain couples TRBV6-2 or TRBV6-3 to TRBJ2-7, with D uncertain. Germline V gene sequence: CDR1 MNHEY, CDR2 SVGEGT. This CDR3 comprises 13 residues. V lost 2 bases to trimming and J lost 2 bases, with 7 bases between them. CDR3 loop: CASSYEEAYEQYF. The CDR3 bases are TGTGCCAGCAGTTACGAAGAGGCCTACGAGCAGTACTTC.

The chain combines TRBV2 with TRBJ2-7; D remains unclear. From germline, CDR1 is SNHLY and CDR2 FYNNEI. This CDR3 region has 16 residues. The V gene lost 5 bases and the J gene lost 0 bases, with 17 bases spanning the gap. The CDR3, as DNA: TGTGCCAGCAGTAGGGCAAGAAACGACCTCTCCTACGAGCAGTACTTC. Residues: CASSRARNDLSYEQYF.

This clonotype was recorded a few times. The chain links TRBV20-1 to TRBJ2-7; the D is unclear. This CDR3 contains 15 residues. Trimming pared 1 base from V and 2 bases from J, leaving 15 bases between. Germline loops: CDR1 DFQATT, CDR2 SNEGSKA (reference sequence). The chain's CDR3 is CSARGRHRATYEQYF. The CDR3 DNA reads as TGCAGTGCTAGAGGTAGACACCGGGCCACCTACGAGCAGTACTTC.

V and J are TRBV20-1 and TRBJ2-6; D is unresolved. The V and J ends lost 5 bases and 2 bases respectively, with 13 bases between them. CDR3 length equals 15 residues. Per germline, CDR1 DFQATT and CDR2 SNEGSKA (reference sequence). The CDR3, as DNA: TGCAGTGCTCCTGAAGGGCAACCTGGGGCCAACGTCCTGACTTTC. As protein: CSAPEGQPGANVLTF.

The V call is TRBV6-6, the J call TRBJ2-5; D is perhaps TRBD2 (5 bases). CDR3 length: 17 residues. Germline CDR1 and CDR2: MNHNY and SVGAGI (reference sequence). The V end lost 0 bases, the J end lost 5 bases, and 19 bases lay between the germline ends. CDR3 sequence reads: CASSYSMGSGSGETQYF. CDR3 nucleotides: TGTGCCAGCAGTTACTCGATGGGCAGCGGATCAGGCGAGACCCAGTACTTC.

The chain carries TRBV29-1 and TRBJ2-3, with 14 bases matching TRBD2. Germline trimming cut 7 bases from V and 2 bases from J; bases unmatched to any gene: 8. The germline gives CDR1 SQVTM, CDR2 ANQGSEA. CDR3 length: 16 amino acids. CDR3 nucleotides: TGCAGCGCCGGTGGGACTAGCGGGGGCCCCACAGATACGCAGTATTTT. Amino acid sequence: CSAGGTSGGPTDTQYF.

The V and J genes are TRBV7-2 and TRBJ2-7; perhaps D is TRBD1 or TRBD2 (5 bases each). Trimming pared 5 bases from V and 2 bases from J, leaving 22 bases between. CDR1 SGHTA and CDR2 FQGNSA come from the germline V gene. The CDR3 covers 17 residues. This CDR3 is CASSHRTVPGTAYEQYF. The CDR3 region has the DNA TGTGCCAGCAGCCACCGAACCGTTCCCGGGACGGCCTACGAGCAGTACTTC. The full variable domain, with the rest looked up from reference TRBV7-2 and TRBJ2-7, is GAGVSQSPSNKVTEKGKDVELRCDPISGHTALYWYRQSLGQGLEFLIYFQGNSAPDKSGLPSDRFSAERTGGSVSTLTIQRTQQEDSAVYLCASSHRTVPGTAYEQYFGPGTRLTVT.

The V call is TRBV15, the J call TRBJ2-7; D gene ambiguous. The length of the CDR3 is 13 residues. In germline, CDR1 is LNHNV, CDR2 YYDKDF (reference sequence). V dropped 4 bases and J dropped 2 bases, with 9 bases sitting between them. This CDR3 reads CATSKDFTYEQYF. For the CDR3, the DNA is TGTGCCACCAGCAAAGACTTTACCTACGAGCAGTACTTC. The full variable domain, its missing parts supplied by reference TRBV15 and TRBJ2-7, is DAMVIQNPRYQVTQFGKPVTLSCSQTLNHNVMYWYQQKSSQAPKLLFHYYDKDFNNEADTPDNFQSRRPNTSFCFLDIRSPGLGDTAMYLCATSKDFTYEQYFGPGTRLTVT.

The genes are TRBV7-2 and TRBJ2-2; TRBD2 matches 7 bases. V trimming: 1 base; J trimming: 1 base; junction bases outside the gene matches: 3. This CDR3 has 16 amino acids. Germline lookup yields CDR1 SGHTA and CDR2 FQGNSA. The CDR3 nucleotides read TGTGCCAGCAGCTTAGGGGCTAGCGGGAACACCGGGGAGCTGTTTTTT. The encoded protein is CASSLGASGNTGELFF. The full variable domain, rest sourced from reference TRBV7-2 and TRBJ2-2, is GAGVSQSPSNKVTEKGKDVELRCDPISGHTALYWYRQSLGQGLEFLIYFQGNSAPDKSGLPSDRFSAERTGGSVSTLTIQRTQQEDSAVYLCASSLGASGNTGELFFGEGSRLTVL.

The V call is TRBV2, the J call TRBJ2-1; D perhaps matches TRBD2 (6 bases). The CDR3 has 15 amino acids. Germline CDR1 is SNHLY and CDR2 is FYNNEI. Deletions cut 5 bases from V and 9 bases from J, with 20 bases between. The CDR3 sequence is CASSTLGTSSGEQFF. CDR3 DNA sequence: TGTGCCAGCAGTACCCTAGGGACTTCCTCCGGTGAGCAGTTCTTC. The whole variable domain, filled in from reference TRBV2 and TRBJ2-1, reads EPEVTQTPSHQVTQMGQEVILRCVPISNHLYFYWYRQILGQKVEFLVSFYNNEISEKSEIFDDQFSVERPDGSNFTLKIRSTKLEDSAMYFCASSTLGTSSGEQFFGPGTRLTVL.

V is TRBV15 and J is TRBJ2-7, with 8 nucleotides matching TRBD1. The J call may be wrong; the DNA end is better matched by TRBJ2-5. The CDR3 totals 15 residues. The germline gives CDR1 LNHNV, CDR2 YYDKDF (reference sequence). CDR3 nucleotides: TGTGCCACCAGCAGGGACCGGGACAGGACAGAGACCCAGTACTTC. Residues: CATSRDRDRTETQYF.

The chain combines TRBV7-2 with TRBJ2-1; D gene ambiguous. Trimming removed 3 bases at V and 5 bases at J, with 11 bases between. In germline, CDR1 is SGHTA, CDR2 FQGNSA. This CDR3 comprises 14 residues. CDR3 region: CASSLVSSNNEQFF. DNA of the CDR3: TGTGCCAGCAGCTTGGTCTCCAGCAACAATGAGCAGTTCTTC.